This T cell receptor beta chain was observed in a study of neurological immune-mediated disorders. Whole-study findings and limits: Levels of TCR clonal expansion peaked in HTLV-1-associated myelopathy and reached their lowest in multiple sclerosis, under those of healthy controls.

This clonotype was seen repeatedly, ten times or more. What it binds is unknown. The V gene's germline CDR1 is MNHEY and CDR2 SMNVEV (reference sequence). The V end lost 6 bases, the J end lost 7 bases, and 12 bases lay between the germline ends. The CDR3 sequence is 12 residues long. TCRdb reanalysed the 5' RACE reads using MiXCR and keeps one entry per CDR3 protein. Among roughly 20,000 distinct CDR3 sequences, roughly 17% were seen once, and the ten largest hold roughly 7%. The chain uses TRBV27 and TRBJ2-5; D might be TRBD1 or TRBD2, each matching 5 bases. Sequencing used CD8+ T cells from blood. The sequence came from a woman aged 18-35 years with multiple sclerosis. This chain's CDR3 is CASSGALGTQYF. Written as DNA, the CDR3 is TGTGCCAGCAGCGGGGCCCTAGGGACCCAGTACTTC.